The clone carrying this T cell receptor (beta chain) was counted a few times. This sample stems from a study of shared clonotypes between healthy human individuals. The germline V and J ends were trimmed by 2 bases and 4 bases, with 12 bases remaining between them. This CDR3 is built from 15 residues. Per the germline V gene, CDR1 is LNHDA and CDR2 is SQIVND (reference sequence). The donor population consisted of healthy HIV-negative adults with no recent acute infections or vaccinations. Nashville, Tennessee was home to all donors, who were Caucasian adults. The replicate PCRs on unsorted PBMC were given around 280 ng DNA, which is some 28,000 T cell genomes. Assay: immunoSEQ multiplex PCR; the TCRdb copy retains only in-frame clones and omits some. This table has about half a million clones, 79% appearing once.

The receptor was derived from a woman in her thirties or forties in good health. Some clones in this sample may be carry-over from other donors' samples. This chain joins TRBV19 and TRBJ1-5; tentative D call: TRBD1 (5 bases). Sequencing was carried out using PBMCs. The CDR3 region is CASSIQGWVNQPQHF. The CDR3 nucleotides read TGTGCCAGTAGTATACAGGGATGGGTTAATCAGCCCCAGCATTTT.